The 18 T cell receptor beta chains given below trace back to one sample, sequenced in a study of siplizumab effects on memory and regulatory T cells. The method was immunoSEQ multiplex PCR; TCRdb's version includes in-frame clones alone and lacks a portion of them. This repertoire shows about 120,000 clones, around 94% found once; its top ten account for 1.5% to 2%. The sequencing sample was made of non-Treg CD4+ T cells sorted from blood. Source of these receptors: a human donor in good health.

This chain links TRBV18 with TRBJ2-3; 7 bases match TRBD2. Germline-derived CDR1 and CDR2 are KGHSH and LQKENI. This CDR3 is built from 15 residues. J gave up 0 bases and V 6 bases, and 6 bases lay outside the gene matches. In DNA form, the CDR3 reads TGTGCCAGCTCCCCGGTTAGCGGGAGCACAGATACGCAGTATTTT. Amino acids: CASSPVSGSTDTQYF.

This rearrangement joins TRBV6-5 to TRBJ2-7; no reliable D call. Trimming left V 6 bases short and J 1 base short, with 10 bases between. This CDR3 is built from 13 residues. Germline V gives CDR1 MNHEY, CDR2 SVGAGI. The CDR3 protein is CASRPTVSYEQYF. As DNA, the CDR3 is TGTGCCAGCAGACCTACGGTGTCCTACGAGCAGTACTTC.

The rearrangement uses TRBV6-5 and TRBJ2-4; 10 bases are a match to TRBD2. V lost 0 bases to trimming and J lost 6 bases; unmatched junction nucleotides: 5. From germline, CDR1 is MNHEY and CDR2 SVGAGI. The CDR3 totals 16 residues. CDR3 protein: CASSYSSSGRGNIQYF. In DNA form, the CDR3 reads TGTGCCAGCAGTTACTCCTCTAGCGGGAGAGGAAACATTCAGTACTTC.

The sample holds one count of this clone. The chain joins TRBV6-5 to TRBJ1-5; D might be TRBD1 (5 bases). Trimming removed 2 bases from V and 3 bases from J, with 11 bases in between. The germline gives CDR1 MNHEY, CDR2 SVGAGI. The CDR3 covers 15 residues. CDR3 in DNA: TGTGCCAGCAGTTACGGGTCAGGGTACAATCAGCCCCAGCATTTT. Protein: CASSYGSGYNQPQHF.

V usage is TRBV5-1 and J usage is TRBJ1-1; 9 bases fit TRBD1. V dropped 4 bases and J dropped 4; count of bases not matched to a gene: 8. Germline CDR1 is SGHRS and CDR2 is YFSETQ. The CDR3 contains 15 residues. CDR3 bases: TGCGCCAGCAGCGGGGGGACAGGGTCGGGCACTGAAGCTTTCTTT. Translated, it gives CASSGGTGSGTEAFF.

This chain uses TRBV29-1 with TRBJ1-1; D is possibly TRBD1 (6 bases). CDR3 length: 14 residues. The germline V gene has CDR1 SQVTM and CDR2 ANQGSEA. Trimming left V 3 bases short and J 1 base short, with 12 bases between. The CDR3 DNA sequence: TGCAGCGTTGAGGGGGGCAGGGGGAACACTGAAGCTTTCTTT. Protein sequence: CSVEGGRGNTEAFF.

The chain carries TRBV10-3 and TRBJ2-7, with TRBD1 as a possible D gene (6 bases). The CDR3 extends over 15 amino acids. V dropped 0 bases and J dropped 2 bases, with 11 bases sitting between them. CDR1 and CDR2 from the germline V gene are ENHRY and SYGVKD. The CDR3 bases are TGTGCCATCAGTGAGTCGACAGGAAGGACCTACGAGCAGTACTTC. This gives the protein CAISESTGRTYEQYF.

This clone was seen a few times. CDR3 sequence reads: CASSLTGRGYEAFF. CDR3 nucleotides: TGCGCCAGCAGCTTGACGGGGCGGGGGTATGAAGCTTTCTTT. J is TRBJ1-1 and V is TRBV5-1, with D possibly being TRBD1 (5 bases). V was trimmed by 1 base and J by 7 bases, leaving 14 bases between them. The V gene's germline CDR1 is SGHRS and CDR2 YFSETQ. The CDR3 runs 14 residues.

The chain couples TRBV7-3 to TRBJ2-7, with D possibly called TRBD1 or TRBD2 (5 bases each). The CDR3 is made up of 13 amino acids. Germline loops: CDR1 SGHTA, CDR2 FQGTGA. V was pared by 0 bases and J by 5 bases, with 8 bases between. CDR3 sequence reads: CASSLTGDHEQYF. In DNA form, the CDR3 reads TGTGCCAGCAGCTTAACAGGGGACCACGAGCAGTACTTC. Full variable domain (remainder filled in from reference TRBV7-3 and TRBJ2-7): GAGVSQTPSNKVTEKGKYVELRCDPISGHTALYWYRQSLGQGPEFLIYFQGTGAADDSGLPNDRFFAVRPEGSVSTLKIQRTERGDSAVYLCASSLTGDHEQYFGPGTRLTVT.

This chain connects TRBV6-6 to TRBJ2-1, with 12 nucleotides matching TRBD2. The V and J ends lost 0 bases and 8 bases, in that order; junction bases with no gene match: 5. Looked up from germline, CDR1 is MNHNY and CDR2 is SVGAGI (reference sequence). The CDR3 extends over 16 amino acids. CDR3 region: CASSYSLAGGRDEQFF. The CDR3 DNA reads as TGTGCCAGCAGTTACTCACTAGCGGGAGGACGGGATGAGCAGTTCTTC.

This chain joins TRBV19 and TRBJ1-2; D remains unclear. Germline CDR1 and CDR2: LNHDA and SQIVND (reference sequence). There are 13 residues in the CDR3. V lost 5 bases and J 1 base, leaving 8 bases between the germline ends. DNA for the CDR3: TGTGCCAGTAGTTGGCAGAATAACTATGGCTACACCTTC. It translates to CASSWQNNYGYTF. The full variable domain, its missing parts supplied by reference TRBV19 and TRBJ1-2, is DGGITQSPKYLFRKEGQNVTLSCEQNLNHDAMYWYRQDPGQGLRLIYYSQIVNDFQKGDIAEGYSVSREKKESFPLTVTSAQKNPTAFYLCASSWQNNYGYTFGSGTRLTVV.

This chain links TRBV18 with TRBJ2-1; 9 nucleotides line up with TRBD1. The CDR3 is 19 amino acids. CDR1 is KGHSH and CDR2 is LQKENI in the germline V gene. The V gene end was trimmed by 0 bases and the J gene end by 0 bases; junction bases not matched to a gene: 9. In DNA, the CDR3 is TGTGCCAGCTCACCACCTGGGACAGGGAGGGCCTTCTCCTACAATGAGCAGTTCTTC. It translates to CASSPPGTGRAFSYNEQFF.

The V and J genes are TRBV28 and TRBJ1-1; D is perhaps TRBD1 (5 bases). Trimming shortened V by 8 bases and J by 1 base, and 11 bases separated the two germline ends. The CDR3 length is 13 residues. Germline CDR1 is MDHEN and CDR2 is SYDVKM. CDR3 protein: CASLSGGNTEAFF. Here the CDR3 DNA reads TGTGCCAGCCTGAGCGGGGGGAACACTGAAGCTTTCTTT.

This sequence joins TRBV13 and TRBJ2-1, with 7 bases fitting TRBD2. Looked up from germline, CDR1 is PRHDT and CDR2 is FYEKMQ (reference sequence). The CDR3 sequence is 16 residues long. V lost 4 bases and J lost 1; bases outside the gene matches: 7. DNA of the CDR3: TGTGCCAGCAGCTCCTTCGGCGGGAGATCCTACAATGAGCAGTTCTTC. Protein: CASSSFGGRSYNEQFF.

Only a few counts were recorded for this clone. The genes are TRBV18 and TRBJ1-1, with 9 bases identical to TRBD1. This CDR3 spans 16 amino acids. Per germline, CDR1 KGHSH and CDR2 LQKENI. The trim removed 10 bases at V and 5 bases at J, leaving 17 bases unmatched. CDR3 DNA sequence: TGTGCCACCGCATCCGGTGTTTGGACAGGGGTGACTGAAGCTTTCTTT. The encoded protein is CATASGVWTGVTEAFF.

The chain employs TRBV6-1 and TRBJ2-3; TRBD2 matches 16 bases. Per the germline V gene, CDR1 is MNHNS and CDR2 is SASEGT. V trimming: 4 bases; J trimming: 3 bases; junction bases outside the gene matches: 7. The CDR3 is 18 residues long. CDR3 loop: CASSAGTSGRASTDTQYF. CDR3 DNA sequence: TGTGCCAGCAGTGCCGGGACTAGCGGGAGGGCCTCGACAGATACGCAGTATTTT.

V is TRBV2 and J is TRBJ2-1; D tentatively reads TRBD1 or TRBD2 (6 bases each). Germline values: CDR1 SNHLY, CDR2 FYNNEI. Trimming shortened V by 7 bases and J by 6 bases, and 7 bases separated the two germline ends. The CDR3 has 11 amino acids. Written as DNA, the CDR3 is TGTGCCAGCAAGGGGGGCAATGAGCAGTTCTTC. Its translation: CASKGGNEQFF.

This clone appeared once. V and J are TRBV5-8 and TRBJ1-5; D is unclear. Germline lookup yields CDR1 SGHTS and CDR2 YDEGEE. The CDR3 has 14 amino acids. V was trimmed by 1 base and J by 0 bases, leaving 5 bases between them. CDR3 amino acids: CASSLMSSNQPQHF. CDR3 DNA: TGTGCCAGCAGCTTGATGTCTAGCAATCAGCCCCAGCATTTT.